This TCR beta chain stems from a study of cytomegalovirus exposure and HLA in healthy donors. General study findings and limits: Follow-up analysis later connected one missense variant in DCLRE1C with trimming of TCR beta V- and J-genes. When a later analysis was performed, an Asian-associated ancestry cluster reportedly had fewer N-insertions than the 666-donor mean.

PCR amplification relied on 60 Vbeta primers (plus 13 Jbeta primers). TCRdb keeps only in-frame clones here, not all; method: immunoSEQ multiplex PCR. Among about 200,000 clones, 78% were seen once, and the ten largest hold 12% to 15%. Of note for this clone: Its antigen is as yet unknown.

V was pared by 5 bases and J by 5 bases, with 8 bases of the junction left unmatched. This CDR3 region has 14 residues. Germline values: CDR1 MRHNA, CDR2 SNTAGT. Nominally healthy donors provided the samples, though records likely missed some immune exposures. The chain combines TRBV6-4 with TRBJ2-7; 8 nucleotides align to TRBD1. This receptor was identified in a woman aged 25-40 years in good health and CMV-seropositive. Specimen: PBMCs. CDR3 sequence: CASSLDREANEQYF. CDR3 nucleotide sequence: TGTGCCAGCAGTCTGGACAGGGAGGCCAACGAGCAGTACTTC.